These T cell receptor beta chains were read from a single sample in a study of blood T cell repertoires in COVID-19. The table came from immunoSEQ multiplex PCR; TCRdb's copy has only in-frame clones and leaves some out. The table includes roughly 200,000 clones, around 87% detected once. Input material: peripheral blood. The source is a woman aged 45-65 years with COVID-19, enrolled during active disease. Each CDR3 is given without its conserved first and last residue.

j_gene,v_gene,CDR3aa
TRBJ2-7,TRBV28,ASRPTSGGAYEQY
TRBJ2-7,TRBV14,ASSLTIQGIFSYEQY
TRBJ1-6,TRBV13,ASSPGQTSFNSPLH
TRBJ1-2,TRBV6-5,ASSWDRGNYGYT
TRBJ2-7,TRBV13,ASSLGQGLYEQY
TRBJ1-3,TRBV10-1,ASSESTGSSGNTIY
TRBJ1-5,TRBV7-8,ASSVQGWQPQH
TRBJ1-1,TRBV30,AWVRGGYSEAF
TRBJ2-3,TRBV5-4,AAYSDRDRADTQY
TRBJ2-3,TRBV3-1/TRBV3-2,ASSQGTRDTDTQY
TRBJ2-1,TRBV6-5,ASSPPGGEGF
TRBJ2-2,TRBV9,ASSVGGRGELF
TRBJ1-2,TRBV5-1,ASSLAAGQGAWGYT
TRBJ1-5,TRBV6-6,ARTNLEYSNQPQH
TRBJ2-3,TRBV19,ASSISGLNTDTQY
TRBJ1-1,TRBV6-2/TRBV6-3,ASSFTPGAYYEAF
TRBJ2-1,TRBV5-8,ASSLERGPYQQF
TRBJ1-5,TRBV12-3/TRBV12-4,ASSRPGDQPQH
TRBJ1-2,TRBV28,ASSLGRESNGYT
TRBJ2-1,TRBV7-8,ASRQGLYNEQF
TRBJ1-2,TRBV9,ASSPPWGAGDYGYT
TRBJ2-7,TRBV21-1,ASTSGGEWDEQY
TRBJ1-6,TRBV9,ASSGGQYNSPLH
TRBJ1-3,TRBV28,ASSFRTRAGNTIY
TRBJ2-3,TRBV9,ASSPRARGDTQY
TRBJ1-1,TRBV28,ASSGTGGVNTEAF
TRBJ2-1,TRBV18,ASSPTSAEQF
TRBJ2-2,TRBV9,ASSVEAGGVDTGELF
TRBJ2-3,TRBV4-1,ASSQADRDSQY
TRBJ1-2,TRBV10-3,AISGGNYGYT
TRBJ1-3,TRBV11-2,ASSSRDREGNTIY
TRBJ1-1,TRBV7-2,ASSFGINTEAF
TRBJ2-2,TRBV4-2,ASSRMTASTGELF
TRBJ2-3,TRBV30,AWGTSGSRTDTQY
TRBJ1-5,TRBV27,ASSSGGYSNQPQH
TRBJ1-1,TRBV6-6,ASSYRDRVTEAF
TRBJ2-5,TRBV11-2,ASTISPGAGKTQY
TRBJ2-2,TRBV11-2,ASSRNTGELF
TRBJ2-2,TRBV5-4,ASSLVNGNTGELF
TRBJ1-2,TRBV6-5,ATMRQGDNYGYT
TRBJ1-6,TRBV7-2,ASSLGGQGSSPLH
TRBJ2-7,TRBV5-5,ASSQPPGQGYEQY
TRBJ1-2,TRBV10-2,ASSRGRNYGYT
TRBJ2-2,TRBV7-6,ASSLKRQGAGTGELF
TRBJ2-1,TRBV5-4,ASSSSGVYNEQF
TRBJ1-3,TRBV12-3/TRBV12-4,ASSLSFRVGGY
TRBJ1-1,TRBV28,ASRSDTNTEAF
TRBJ2-7,TRBV5-5,ASRPQRPLSYEQY